The clone carrying this T cell receptor (beta chain) has only a few counts. TCRdb reprocessed the 5' RACE reads via MiXCR and lists one record per CDR3 protein. The repertoire holds 150,000 to 200,000 distinct CDR3 sequences, with around a tenth as singletons. V was clipped by 4 bases and J by 1 base, with 10 bases between them. Germline loops: CDR1 LGHDT, CDR2 YNNKEL (reference sequence). This CDR3 spans 14 amino acids. The data stem from a study of CD8 T cells in ankylosing spondylitis. The sequencing sample was made of blood, either unsorted or a sorted T cell fraction (not recorded which). The chain is built from TRBV3-1 and TRBJ1-1, with D hard to call. The clonotype originates from a male donor with ankylosing spondylitis or in good health (not recorded which). The CDR3 loop is CASSPEWANTEAFF. The CDR3 region has the DNA TGTGCCAGCAGCCCTGAGTGGGCGAACACTGAAGCTTTCTTT.